The source of this T cell receptor (beta chain) is a study of T cell responses to AZD1222 COVID-19 vaccine. Study-wide results and limits: Among vaccine-associated CD4 TCRs, coverage spanned spike, with dominance at 160-218 and 743-854.

Points on this clone: Its antigen is not known.

This CDR3 is built from 15 residues. CDR1 is SEHNR, CDR2 FQNEAQ, per germline (reference sequence). The V segment lost 6 bases and the J segment 3 bases; nucleotides outside the gene matches: 7. The protocol was immunoSEQ multiplex PCR, while the TCRdb copy is restricted to in-frame clones and leaves out a portion. The sample carries 150,000 or so clones, 80% to 85% recorded once. This TCR was recovered from an adult in good health. This chain links TRBV7-9 with TRBJ1-4; 7 bases are shared with TRBD1. The sequenced sample was peripheral blood, obtained on day 0 of MenACWY control vaccination. This CDR3 is CASSKGARSNEKLFF. As DNA, the CDR3 is TGTGCCAGCAGTAAGGGGGCGCGATCTAATGAAAAACTGTTTTTT.